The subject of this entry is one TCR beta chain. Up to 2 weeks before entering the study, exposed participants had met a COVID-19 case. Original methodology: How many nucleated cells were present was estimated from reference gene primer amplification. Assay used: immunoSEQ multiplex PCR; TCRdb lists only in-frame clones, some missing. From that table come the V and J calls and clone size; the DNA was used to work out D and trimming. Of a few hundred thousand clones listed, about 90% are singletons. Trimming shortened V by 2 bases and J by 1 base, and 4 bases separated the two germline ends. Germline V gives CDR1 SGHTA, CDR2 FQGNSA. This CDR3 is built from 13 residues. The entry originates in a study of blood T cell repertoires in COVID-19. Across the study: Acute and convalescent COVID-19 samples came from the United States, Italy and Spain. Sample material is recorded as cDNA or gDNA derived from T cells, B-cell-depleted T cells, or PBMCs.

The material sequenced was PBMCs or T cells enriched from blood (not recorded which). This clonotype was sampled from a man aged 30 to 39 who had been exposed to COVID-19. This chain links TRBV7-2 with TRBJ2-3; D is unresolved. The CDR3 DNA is TGTGCCAGCAGCTTAAGCCGCACAGATACGCAGTATTTT. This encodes CASSLSRTDTQYF.